There are many counts of the clone carrying this T cell receptor beta chain. This CDR3 contains 14 residues. V was pared by 1 base and J by 5 bases, with 9 bases between. Germline V gives CDR1 MNHNS, CDR2 SASEGT. The data belong to a study of T cells in Graves' hyperthyroidism and ophthalmopathy. Reasons for excluding patients were uncontrolled infection, other autoimmune disease, pregnancy or lactation. Researchers took RNA transcripts and amplified the TCR beta CDR3 regions from them. Researchers ran a first-round RT-PCR on the TCR CDR3 using the HTBI primer set. In TCRdb, the multiplex PCR reads were re-called with MiXCR into one record per CDR3 protein. Among fewer than 450,000 distinct CDR3 sequences, about 17% were seen once, and the ten largest hold around a third.

Sequencing was performed on blood. This receptor was taken from a woman aged 30 to 39 with Graves' hyperthyroidism that later progressed to Graves' ophthalmopathy. This sequence joins TRBV6-1 and TRBJ1-5; possible D gene TRBD1, 6 bases. This CDR3 reads CASSEDRAHQPQHF. The CDR3 DNA follows: TGTGCCAGCAGTGAAGACAGGGCCCATCAGCCCCAGCATTTT.